This is a list of T cell receptor beta chains from one sample in a study of CDR3 diversity in severe acne. In TCRdb, the PCR reads were re-called with MiXCR into one record per CDR3 protein. Counted here are over 85,000 distinct CDR3 sequences, about half occurring once; the ten biggest clones make up around 12%. Sequenced sample: blood. Receptors were obtained from a male donor with acne. The conserved cysteine and the conserved F or W are not part of the CDR3 here. D genes are given only for firm matches.

V,J,D,CDR3
TRBV29-1,TRBJ2-5,NA,SVEDGHVRDQY
TRBV15,TRBJ2-7,NA,ATSRESPGRFYEQY
TRBV5-1,TRBJ1-2,TRBD1,ASSLGQGQGPNYGYT
TRBV19,TRBJ1-2,NA,ASSIPRSATDYGYT
TRBV24-1,TRBJ1-2,TRBD1,ATSDLGQGGGYT
TRBV9,TRBJ1-2,TRBD1,ASSVRDSYYGYT
TRBV7-8,TRBJ1-3,TRBD1,ASSFAPQGGSGNTIY
TRBV19,TRBJ2-3,TRBD1,ASRRGRQGACGEQY
TRBV7-9,TRBJ1-2,TRBD1,ASSPGTGVSGYT
TRBV24-1,TRBJ1-5,NA,ATSDLSDQPQH
TRBV6-1,TRBJ1-2,NA,ASSEGQGNGYT
TRBV20-1,TRBJ2-1,TRBD2,SARDVTSGGGEQF
TRBV29-1,TRBJ1-2,TRBD1,SVDVPGQPLGYGYT
TRBV7-4,TRBJ2-3,NA,ASSLGTVSTDTQY
TRBV6-2/TRBV6-3,TRBJ2-2,NA,AMQGQANTGELF
TRBV20-1,TRBJ1-2,TRBD1,SARSDRGTSGYT
TRBV25-1,TRBJ1-2,NA,ASSEEGSGFYGYT
TRBV9,TRBJ2-2,NA,ASSVQWSTGELF
TRBV6-2/TRBV6-3,TRBJ1-2,TRBD1,ASSAAGGYGYT
TRBV19,TRBJ2-7,NA,ASSSGSYEQY
TRBV5-6,TRBJ1-2,NA,ASSSFDPGGNTGDQNT
TRBV7-6,TRBJ2-7,TRBD2,ASSLRASGSTYEQY
TRBV7-2,TRBJ2-7,TRBD2,ASSRSGRANSLYYEQY
TRBV25-1,TRBJ1-5,NA,ASADRRGNQPQH
TRBV7-6,TRBJ2-5,TRBD2,ASSLRLAGVRETQY